The present entry profiles one T cell receptor (beta chain) with its context. This sample was included in a study of blood T cell repertoires in COVID-19. Study as a whole: Acute and convalescent COVID-19 samples came from the United States, Italy and Spain. PBMCs, B-cell-depleted T cells, or T cells provided the cDNA or gDNA that made up the material.

Individuals drawn from about two dozen US areas were about 18 to 100 years old. V lost 4 bases, J lost 2 bases, and 6 bases stayed unmatched. The CDR3 is made up of 17 amino acids. CDR1 and CDR2 from the germline V gene are SGHRS and YFSETQ. Authors' analysis steps: Estimation of nucleated cell counts relied on the amplification of reference gene primers. Sequencing was performed with immunoSEQ multiplex PCR; in TCRdb, only in-frame clones are kept and a portion is missing. Clonal size and the V and J genes are those of that table, whereas D and trimming came from the DNA. The table lists some 200,000 clones, over 75% of them singletons.

The chain employs TRBV5-1 and TRBJ2-6; 10 positions match TRBD1. The origin of this receptor is a woman aged 40-49 years with acute COVID-19. Sequencing was carried out using PBMCs or T cells enriched from blood (not recorded which). The CDR3 is CASSPSTGGAGANVLTF. In DNA, the CDR3 is TGCGCCAGCAGCCCCTCGACAGGGGGCGCTGGGGCCAACGTCCTGACTTTC.